This T cell receptor beta chain was recorded in a study of blood T cells in healthy people across ages. Through a sample-barcoded 5' primer and a J-beta primer mix, a second PCR was run for roughly 7 to 11 cycles. Using its own MiXCR run on the 5' RACE reads, TCRdb lists one record per CDR3 protein. Among 550,000 to 750,000 distinct CDR3 sequences listed, about 21% were seen once. This clonotype was seen a handful of times. The clonotype was recovered from a man between 70 and 80 years old in good health. Material: blood.

CDR3 sequence reads: CASSLLIAESTDTQYF. The CDR3 DNA is TGTGCCAGCAGCTTATTAATAGCGGAAAGCACAGATACGCAGTATTTT. V is TRBV7-2 and J is TRBJ2-3; perhaps TRBD2 as D (6 bases). Trimming took 2 bases from V and 0 from J, leaving 12 bases between them. The CDR3 covers 16 residues. Germline loops: CDR1 SGHTA, CDR2 FQGNSA.